Following are 32 T cell receptor beta chains from one sample sequenced in a study of CXCR3-negative and CXCR3-positive naive CD8 T cells. Carrying UMI labels, the TRB cDNA libraries were prepared through 5' RACE. Reprocessing the 5' RACE reads, TCRdb reports a single entry for every CDR3 protein and omits DNA. The sample holds fewer than 80,000 distinct CDR3 sequences. The sequenced sample consisted of naive CXCR3- CD8+ T cells from blood. Described subset: CD45RO-CCR7+CD27+CD95- naive CD8+ T cells lacking CXCR3 (TNR3-). These receptors all come from a human donor in good health. Some clones in this sample may be carry-over from other donors' samples.

This rearrangement joins TRBV7-3 to TRBJ1-1; the TRBD1 assignment by TCRdb is unverifiable without DNA. This CDR3 is 15 amino acids long. Germline V lookup: CDR1 SGHTA, CDR2 FQGTGA. This CDR3 reads CASSPLDSTNTEAFF.

V and J are TRBV20-1 and TRBJ2-7; TCRdb reports TRBD2, a call that lacks DNA to check it against. There are 15 residues in the CDR3. The germline CDR1 and CDR2 sequences are DFQATT and SNEGSKA (reference sequence). The CDR3 sequence is CSAKSLTGPDYEQYF.

The chain carries TRBV15 and TRBJ2-1; TCRdb lists TRBD2, though no DNA is available to test this call. The CDR3 contains 15 residues. The germline gives CDR1 LNHNV, CDR2 YYDKDF (reference sequence). CDR3 in amino acids: CATSSGAGEGNEQFF.

The V gene is TRBV7-8, the J gene TRBJ1-5; the D call from TCRdb, TRBD1, cannot be confirmed without DNA. CDR1 is SGHVS, CDR2 FQNEAQ, per germline. This CDR3 is 15 amino acids long. CDR3 in amino acids: CASSLGGGSNQPQHF.

The chain links TRBV7-7 to TRBJ1-1. This CDR3 comprises 11 residues. Germline CDR1 reads SSHAT; CDR2 reads FNYEAQ (reference sequence). CDR3 loop: CASSLSDEAFF. Combining the CDR3 with reference TRBV7-7 and TRBJ1-1 gives the whole variable domain GAGVSQSPRYKVTKRGQDVTLRCDPISSHATLYWYQQALGQGPEFLTYFNYEAQPDKSGLPSDRFSAERPEGSISTLTIQRTEQRDSAMYRCASSLSDEAFFGQGTRLTVV.

The chain joins TRBV29-1 to TRBJ1-5. CDR3 length: 16 residues. The germline V gene encodes CDR1 SQVTM and CDR2 ANQGSEA. CDR3 region: CSVEVSNRARNLTHHF.

The rearrangement links TRBV5-6 to TRBJ2-7; with no DNA, the TCRdb D assignment of TRBD2 cannot be verified. This CDR3 has 14 residues. Germline V CDR1 and CDR2: SGHDT, YYEEEE. The CDR3 sequence: CASSFRGVSYEQYF.

V is TRBV7-6 and J is TRBJ1-1. Germline V lookup: CDR1 SGHVS, CDR2 FNYEAQ. The CDR3 is made up of 13 amino acids. The CDR3 sequence: CASSLRRNTEAFF.

The chain has TRBV7-8 and TRBJ2-3. The CDR3 consists of 13 residues. Germline V lookup: CDR1 SGHVS, CDR2 FQNEAQ. CDR3 residues: CASSPKLTDTQYF.

The chain employs TRBV20-1 and TRBJ2-2. The CDR3 is 12 residues long. Germline V gene data show CDR1 as DFQATT and CDR2 as SNEGSKA (reference sequence). CDR3 in amino acids: CSGFLSTGELFF.

This chain links TRBV29-1 with TRBJ2-7; TCRdb calls TRBD1, which cannot be checked without DNA. CDR1 is SQVTM, CDR2 ANQGSEA, per germline. The CDR3 length is 15 residues. CDR3 protein: CSVEGTDGGSYEQYF.

The chain uses TRBV6-5 and TRBJ2-5; without DNA, the TCRdb call of TRBD1 cannot be checked. The CDR3 totals 18 residues. In germline, CDR1 is MNHEY, CDR2 SVGAGI. Here the CDR3 reads CASSYPGTGKVTKETQYF.

This sequence joins TRBV3-1 and TRBJ2-7; TCRdb gives TRBD1 as the D gene, but with no DNA this cannot be confirmed. Looked up from germline, CDR1 is LGHDT and CDR2 is YNNKEL (reference sequence). CDR3 length equals 16 residues. CDR3 in amino acids: CASSPTGTGDFYEQYF.

The chain carries TRBV29-1 and TRBJ2-2. The CDR3 totals 15 residues. Germline V gives CDR1 SQVTM, CDR2 ANQGSEA. The CDR3 is CSVVSSVSNTGELFF.

The chain links TRBV7-2 to TRBJ2-5; TCRdb indicates TRBD2, and absent DNA this call remains unverified. Germline V gene data show CDR1 as SGHTA and CDR2 as FQGNSA. The CDR3 has 15 amino acids. The CDR3 spells CASSLGGGIQETQYF.

This chain links TRBV5-1 with TRBJ2-3. The CDR3 has 11 amino acids. The germline CDR1 and CDR2 sequences are SGHRS and YFSETQ. The CDR3: CASSLGGTQYF.

This chain links TRBV27 with TRBJ1-2. The CDR3 spans 14 residues. The germline CDR1 and CDR2 sequences are MNHEY and SMNVEV (reference sequence). This CDR3 is CASSFTGTNYGYTF.

The chain has TRBV19 and TRBJ2-1; TCRdb's D call of TRBD1 is untestable without DNA. Germline V gene lookup returns CDR1 LNHDA and CDR2 SQIVND (reference sequence). The CDR3 spans 15 residues. CDR3: CASSIGGRGSGEQFF. Combining the CDR3 with reference TRBV19 and TRBJ2-1 gives the whole variable domain DGGITQSPKYLFRKEGQNVTLSCEQNLNHDAMYWYRQDPGQGLRLIYYSQIVNDFQKGDIAEGYSVSREKKESFPLTVTSAQKNPTAFYLCASSIGGRGSGEQFFGPGTRLTVL.

V usage is TRBV5-1 and J usage is TRBJ2-7; the TCRdb D gene call, TRBD2, has no DNA to confirm it. The germline V gene has CDR1 SGHRS and CDR2 YFSETQ. The CDR3 sequence is 16 residues long. Here the CDR3 reads CASSWVSGNGLYEQYF.

The chain joins TRBV27 to TRBJ1-3; the D gene TCRdb calls, TRBD1, cannot be checked with no DNA. CDR1 and CDR2 (germline): MNHEY, SMNVEV (reference sequence). The CDR3 totals 14 residues. CDR3 sequence: CASSKQGHGNTIYF.

The chain carries TRBV29-1 and TRBJ2-7; TCRdb's D call of TRBD1 is untestable without DNA. The germline CDR1 and CDR2 sequences are SQVTM and ANQGSEA. The CDR3 has 13 residues. CDR3: CSVGAGVTYEQYF.

V gene TRBV7-9 combines with J gene TRBJ2-7; the D call from TCRdb, TRBD1, cannot be confirmed without DNA. In germline, CDR1 is SEHNR, CDR2 FQNEAQ (reference sequence). The CDR3 covers 14 residues. This CDR3 is CASSVGPKAGEQYF.

The rearrangement joins TRBV12-3 or TRBV12-4 to TRBJ2-3; TCRdb names TRBD2, which stays unverified in the absence of DNA. This CDR3 is 16 amino acids long. The CDR3 here is CASSQGLAERTDTQYF.

The rearrangement joins TRBV28 to TRBJ2-5; with no DNA, the TCRdb D assignment of TRBD1 cannot be verified. CDR1 is MDHEN, CDR2 SYDVKM, per germline. The CDR3 sequence is 13 residues long. The CDR3 spells CASRTGLGETQYF.

CDR3 sequence reads: CASSSDRGAYNEQFF. This chain connects TRBV11-1 to TRBJ2-1; TCRdb proposes TRBD1, but this gene call is untestable without DNA. CDR1 and CDR2 from the germline V gene are SGHAT and FQDESV (reference sequence). The CDR3 is 15 residues long.

The genes are TRBV5-1 and TRBJ1-1. CDR1 is SGHRS, CDR2 YFSETQ, per germline. The CDR3 length is 13 residues. This CDR3 reads CASSWAVNTEAFF. The variable domain in full, completed from reference TRBV5-1 and TRBJ1-1, reads KAGVTQTPRYLIKTRGQQVTLSCSPISGHRSVSWYQQTPGQGLQFLFEYFSETQRNKGNFPGRFSGRQFSNSRSEMNVSTLELGDSALYLCASSWAVNTEAFFGQGTRLTVV.

This chain joins TRBV9 and TRBJ2-7; the D gene TCRdb calls, TRBD2, cannot be checked with no DNA. The CDR3 runs to 13 residues. Germline V gene lookup returns CDR1 SGDLS and CDR2 YYNGEE. This CDR3 is CASSVSGSNEQYF. The full variable domain, with the rest looked up from reference TRBV9 and TRBJ2-7, is DSGVTQTPKHLITATGQRVTLRCSPRSGDLSVYWYQQSLDQGLQFLIQYYNGEERAKGNILERFSAQQFPDLHSELNLSSLELGDSALYFCASSVSGSNEQYFGPGTRLTVT.

V is TRBV20-1 and J is TRBJ2-5; TCRdb picks TRBD2, but there is no DNA to check that call. Looked up from germline, CDR1 is DFQATT and CDR2 is SNEGSKA (reference sequence). The CDR3 is made up of 21 amino acids. The CDR3 region is CSATGTGGLGLAGGPGETQYF.

CDR3 sequence reads: CSVELRGVPRNEQYF. V is TRBV29-1 and J is TRBJ2-7; TCRdb selects TRBD1, and the lack of DNA leaves this call unchecked. Germline lookup yields CDR1 SQVTM and CDR2 ANQGSEA. The CDR3 length is 15 residues.

The chain combines TRBV20-1 with TRBJ2-5; TCRdb names TRBD1, which stays unverified in the absence of DNA. Germline-derived CDR1 and CDR2 are DFQATT and SNEGSKA (reference sequence). The CDR3 contains 17 residues. This CDR3 reads CSASDGRGGVEQETQYF.

The rearrangement joins TRBV7-9 to TRBJ1-2. In germline, CDR1 is SEHNR, CDR2 FQNEAQ (reference sequence). The CDR3 is 13 amino acids. The CDR3 reads CASSPDTRYGYTF.

V is TRBV6-2 or TRBV6-3 and J is TRBJ2-7. Germline V gene data show CDR1 as MNHEY and CDR2 as SVGEGT. This CDR3 is 12 amino acids long. The CDR3 region is CASLGFSYEQYF.